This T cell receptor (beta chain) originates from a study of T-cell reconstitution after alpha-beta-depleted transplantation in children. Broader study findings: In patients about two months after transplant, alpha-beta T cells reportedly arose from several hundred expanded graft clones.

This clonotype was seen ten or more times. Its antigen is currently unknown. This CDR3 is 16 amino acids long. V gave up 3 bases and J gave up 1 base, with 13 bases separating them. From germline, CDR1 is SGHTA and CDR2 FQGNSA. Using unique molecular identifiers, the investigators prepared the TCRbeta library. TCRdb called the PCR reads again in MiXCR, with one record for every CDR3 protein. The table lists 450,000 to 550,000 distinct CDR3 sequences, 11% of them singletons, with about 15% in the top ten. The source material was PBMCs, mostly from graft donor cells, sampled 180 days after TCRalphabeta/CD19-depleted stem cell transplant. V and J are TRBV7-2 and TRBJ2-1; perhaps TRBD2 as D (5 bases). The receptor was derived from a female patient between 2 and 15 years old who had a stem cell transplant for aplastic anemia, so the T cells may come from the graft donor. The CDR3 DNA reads TGTGCCAGCAGCTTGGGTCTTGGACTTTCCTACAATGAGCAGTTCTTC. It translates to CASSLGLGLSYNEQFF.